This T cell receptor (beta chain) was observed in a study of blood T cell repertoires in COVID-19 (dated by TCRdb to 2018 to 2021). The study in broad terms: Samples covering the acute and convalescent phases of COVID-19 were provided by collaborators in the United States, Italy and Spain. The prospective study material was composed of cDNA or gDNA derived from T cells, B-cell-depleted T cells, or PBMCs. Deeply sampled blood TCRbeta repertoires from subjects exposed to, actively infected with, or recovered from COVID-19 were included in the dataset. The repertoires were released in a freely available public database meant as a resource for research on the immune response to SARS-CoV-2. The samples were drawn from two sources: the first 160 participants of the ongoing ImmuneRACE study, and over 1,000 subjects contributed by 6 global collaborators. A de-identified subject ID, COVID-19 status, age in years and sex were almost always included in the sample metadata. Where available, HLA class I and class II types were taken from metadata supplied by the sample provider and were not determined by assay-based typing. Broader findings and caveats from the paper: Clinical and demographic metadata were provided uncurated, with the amount varying by source and participant.

Participants in the prospective study were enrolled through a virtual design, were aged about 18 to 100 years, and lived in 24 United States geographic areas. In the prospective study, cohorts were assigned on the basis of participant-reported clinical history obtained from a screening survey and a study questionnaire. Each participant in the prospective study had whole blood, serum and a nasopharyngeal or oropharyngeal swab collected by mobile phlebotomists. Additional blood draws and questionnaires over a 2-month period could optionally be provided by prospective study participants. Prospective study blood samples were shipped either frozen or at room temperature before DNA extraction. TCRbeta CDR3 regions were amplified from genomic DNA by means of the immunoSEQ Assay, a bias-controlled multiplex PCR. The authors' pipeline ran thus. The number of nucleated cells in each sample was estimated by amplification of reference gene primers within the assay. To quantify the absolute abundance of each unique TCRbeta CDR3 rearrangement, sequence reads were collapsed and filtered. For each sample, productive Simpson clonality was calculated by taking the square root of Simpson's diversity index across productive rearrangements. The table was pulled from immuneACCESS by TCRdb, which kept in-frame rearrangements only. Such tables lose some clones; where checked, under half of the loss comes from unresolved V genes, and the rest has no known cause. That table gives V, J and clone size, and the DNA gave D and trimming. Present in this sample are about 180,000 clones, 75% to 90% of which were seen just once. The ten largest clones add up to 2% to 2.5% of the sample.

As for this clone: Its antigen specificity is not known. There are no base qualities to consult, and no much larger clone falls within one base.

Input material: PBMCs or T cells enriched from blood (not recorded which). The receptor was derived from a woman aged 40 to 50 with acute COVID-19.

The CDR3 has the sequence CASSYGTGGYNEQFF. The nucleotide sequence reads as follows: TGTGCCAGCAGCTATGGGACAGGGGGCTACAATGAGCAGTTCTTC. The chain employs TRBV7-2 and TRBJ2-1; 11 bases in between match TRBD1. CDR1 and CDR2 were assigned from the germline V gene as SGHTA and FQGNSA. Unmatched junction bases come to 2, with V trimmed by 4 bases and J by 3 bases. The CDR3 runs 15 amino acids, cysteine and phenylalanine included. Of the read, only the CDR3 DNA is kept; its 45 bases are in frame from base 1.